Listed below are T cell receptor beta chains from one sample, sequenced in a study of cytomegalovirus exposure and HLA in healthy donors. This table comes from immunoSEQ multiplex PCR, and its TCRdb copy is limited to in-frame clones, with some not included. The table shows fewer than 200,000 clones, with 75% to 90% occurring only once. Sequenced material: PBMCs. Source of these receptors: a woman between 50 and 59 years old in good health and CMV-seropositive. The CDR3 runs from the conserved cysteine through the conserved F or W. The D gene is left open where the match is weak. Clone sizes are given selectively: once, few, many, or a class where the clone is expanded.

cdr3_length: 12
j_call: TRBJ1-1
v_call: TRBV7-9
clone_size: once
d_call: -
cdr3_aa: CSSSAEGVRAFF
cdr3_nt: TGTTCCAGCAGCGCAGAGGGGGTTCGGGCTTTCTTT

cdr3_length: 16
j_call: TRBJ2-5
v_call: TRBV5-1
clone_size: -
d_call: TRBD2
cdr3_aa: CASSFLAGVSQETQYF
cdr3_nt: TGCGCCAGTTCTTTTTTAGCGGGGGTGAGCCAAGAGACCCAGTACTTC

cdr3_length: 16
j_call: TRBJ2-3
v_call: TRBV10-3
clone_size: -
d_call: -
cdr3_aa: CAISGPRAGSTDTQYF
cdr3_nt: TGTGCCATCAGTGGCCCTAGGGCGGGGAGCACAGATACGCAGTATTTT

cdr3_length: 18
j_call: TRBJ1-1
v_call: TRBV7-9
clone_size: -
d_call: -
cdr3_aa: CASSLSRQGRPLNTEAFF
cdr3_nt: TGTGCCAGCAGCTTATCGAGGCAGGGGAGACCGTTGAACACTGAAGCTTTCTTT

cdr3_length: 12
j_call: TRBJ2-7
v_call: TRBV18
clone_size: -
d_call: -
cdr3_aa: CASSRGGSEQYF
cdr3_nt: TGTGCCAGCTCACGGGGAGGATCCGAGCAGTACTTC

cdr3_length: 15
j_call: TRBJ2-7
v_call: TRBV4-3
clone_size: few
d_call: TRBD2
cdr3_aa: CASSQATGGSYEQYF
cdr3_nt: TGCGCCAGCAGCCAAGCCACGGGAGGCTCCTACGAGCAGTACTTC

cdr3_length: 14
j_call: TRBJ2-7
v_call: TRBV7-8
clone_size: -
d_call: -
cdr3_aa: CASSSTRTGYEQYF
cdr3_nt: TGTGCCAGCAGCTCGACTCGCACCGGGTACGAGCAGTACTTC

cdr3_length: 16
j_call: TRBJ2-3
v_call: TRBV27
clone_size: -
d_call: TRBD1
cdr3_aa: CASSHQLTGWGDTQYF
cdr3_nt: TGTGCCAGCAGCCATCAATTGACAGGGTGGGGAGATACGCAGTATTTT

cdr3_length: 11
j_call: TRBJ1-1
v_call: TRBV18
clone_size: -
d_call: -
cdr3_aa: CASSPDSVAFF
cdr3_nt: TGTGCCAGCTCACCGGACAGCGTAGCTTTCTTT

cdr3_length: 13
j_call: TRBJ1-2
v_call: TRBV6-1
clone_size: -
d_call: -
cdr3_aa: CAGGGGVGYGYTF
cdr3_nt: TGTGCCGGTGGCGGCGGGGTTGGGTATGGCTACACCTTC

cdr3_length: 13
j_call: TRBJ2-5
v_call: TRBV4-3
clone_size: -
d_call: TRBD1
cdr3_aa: CASSQSQGDAQYF
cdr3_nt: TGCGCCAGCAGCCAGTCACAGGGGGACGCCCAGTACTTC

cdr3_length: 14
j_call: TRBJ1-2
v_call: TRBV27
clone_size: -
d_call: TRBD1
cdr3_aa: CASRHEGQNYGYTF
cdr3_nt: TGTGCCAGCAGGCACGAGGGACAGAACTATGGCTACACCTTC

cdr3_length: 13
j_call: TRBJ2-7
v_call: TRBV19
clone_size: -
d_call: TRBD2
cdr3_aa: CASTRRGSDEQYF
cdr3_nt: TGTGCCAGTACCCGGCGCGGGAGCGACGAGCAGTACTTC

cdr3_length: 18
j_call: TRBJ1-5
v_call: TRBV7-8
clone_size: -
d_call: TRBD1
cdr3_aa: CASSTIFQGAISNQPQHF
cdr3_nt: TGTGCCAGCTCTACTATATTCCAGGGGGCGATAAGCAATCAGCCCCAGCATTTT

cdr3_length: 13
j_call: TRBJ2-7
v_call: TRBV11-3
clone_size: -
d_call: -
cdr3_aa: CASSLMGSSEQYF
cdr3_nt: TGTGCCAGCAGCTTAATGGGCTCGTCCGAGCAGTACTTC

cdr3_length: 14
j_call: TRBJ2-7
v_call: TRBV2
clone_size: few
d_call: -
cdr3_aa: CASSDRALSYEQYF
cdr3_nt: TGTGCCAGCAGTGACAGGGCCCTCTCCTACGAGCAGTACTTC

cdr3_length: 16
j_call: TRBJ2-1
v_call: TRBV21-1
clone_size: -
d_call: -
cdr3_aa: CASSKGAPPTNNEQFF
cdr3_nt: TGTGCCAGCAGCAAAGGGGCACCCCCGACGAACAATGAGCAGTTCTTC

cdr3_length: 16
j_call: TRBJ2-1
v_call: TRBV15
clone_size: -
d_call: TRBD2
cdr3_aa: CATSRISGVSYNEQFF
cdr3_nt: TGTGCCACCAGCAGAATCAGCGGGGTCTCCTACAATGAGCAGTTCTTC

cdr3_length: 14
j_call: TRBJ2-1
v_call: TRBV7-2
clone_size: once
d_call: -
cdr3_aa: CASSSSPRKNEQFF
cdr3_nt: TGTGCCAGCAGCTCTAGCCCCCGCAAGAATGAGCAGTTCTTC

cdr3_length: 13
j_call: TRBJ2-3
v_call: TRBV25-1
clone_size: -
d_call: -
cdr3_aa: CASSDPWADTQYF
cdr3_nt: TGTGCCAGCAGTGACCCCTGGGCCGATACGCAGTATTTT

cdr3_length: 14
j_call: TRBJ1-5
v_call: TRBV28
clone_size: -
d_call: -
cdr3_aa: CASSSTASNQPQHF
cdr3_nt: TGTGCCAGCAGTTCGACAGCTAGCAATCAGCCCCAGCATTTT

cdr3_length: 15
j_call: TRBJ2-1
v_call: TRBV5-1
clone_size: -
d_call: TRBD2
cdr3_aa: CASSRRTSVYNEQFF
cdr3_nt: TGCGCCAGCAGCCGAAGGACTAGCGTCTACAATGAGCAGTTCTTC

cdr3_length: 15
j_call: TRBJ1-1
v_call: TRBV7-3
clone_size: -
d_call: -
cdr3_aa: CASSREAGLNTEAFF
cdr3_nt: TGTGCCAGCAGCCGCGAGGCCGGCCTGAACACTGAAGCTTTCTTT

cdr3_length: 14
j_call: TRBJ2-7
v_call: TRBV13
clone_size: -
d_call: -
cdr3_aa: CASSLVGASYEQYF
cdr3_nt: TGTGCCAGCAGCTTAGTTGGCGCTAGCTACGAGCAGTACTTC

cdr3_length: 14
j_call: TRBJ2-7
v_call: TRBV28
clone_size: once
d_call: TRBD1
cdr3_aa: CASNSGQGFYEQYF
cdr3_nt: TGTGCCAGCAATTCGGGACAGGGGTTCTACGAGCAGTACTTC

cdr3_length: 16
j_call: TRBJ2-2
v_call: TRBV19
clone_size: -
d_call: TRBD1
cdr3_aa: CASSKGTGRNTGELFF
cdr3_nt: TGTGCCAGTAGTAAGGGGACAGGGAGGAACACCGGGGAGCTGTTTTTT

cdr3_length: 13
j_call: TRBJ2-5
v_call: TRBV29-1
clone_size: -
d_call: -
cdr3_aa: CSASVLAQETQYF
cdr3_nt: TGCAGCGCGTCGGTCCTAGCCCAAGAGACCCAGTACTTC